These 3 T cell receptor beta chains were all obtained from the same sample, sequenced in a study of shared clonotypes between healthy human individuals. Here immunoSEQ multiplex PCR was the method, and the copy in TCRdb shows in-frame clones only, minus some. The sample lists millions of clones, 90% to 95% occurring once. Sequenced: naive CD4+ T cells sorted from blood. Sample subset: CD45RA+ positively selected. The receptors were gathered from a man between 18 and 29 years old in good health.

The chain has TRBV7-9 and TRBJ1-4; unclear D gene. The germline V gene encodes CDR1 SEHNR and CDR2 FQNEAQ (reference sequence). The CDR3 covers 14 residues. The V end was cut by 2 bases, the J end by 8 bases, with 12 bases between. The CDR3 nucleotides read TGTGCCAGCAGCTTAATAAGTACTGAGGAAAAACTGTTTTTT. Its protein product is CASSLISTEEKLFF.

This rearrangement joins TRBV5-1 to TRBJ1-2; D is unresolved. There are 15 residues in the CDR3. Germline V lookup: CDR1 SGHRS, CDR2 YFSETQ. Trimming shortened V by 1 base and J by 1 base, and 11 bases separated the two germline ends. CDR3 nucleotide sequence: TGCGCCAGCAGCTTGTCCGACTCCATTAACTATGGCTACACCTTC. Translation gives CASSLSDSINYGYTF.

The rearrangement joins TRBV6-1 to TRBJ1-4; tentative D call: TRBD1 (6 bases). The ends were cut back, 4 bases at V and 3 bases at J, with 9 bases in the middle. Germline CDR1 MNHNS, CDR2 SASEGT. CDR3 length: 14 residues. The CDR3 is CASSVRGPNEKLFF. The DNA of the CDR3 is TGTGCCAGCAGTGTTCGGGGGCCTAATGAAAAACTGTTTTTT.